What follows is one T cell receptor (beta chain) and its context. The antigen it recognizes is unknown. No base quality information exists; no much larger clone differs at one position. Looking up the germline V gene (reference sequence) yields CDR1 SEHNR and CDR2 FQNEAQ. CDR3 length: 13 amino acids, cysteine to phenylalanine. Just CDR3 DNA is preserved here, 39 bases in frame from base 1. The V end loses 5 bases and the J end loses 6 bases, and a stretch of 12 bases separates them. Taken with the paper, the label for time point translates to: baseline before first vaccination. Vaccinee samples were obtained from the UK trials COV001 and COV002, which included a single-blind randomized controlled phase 2/3 trial of AZD1222 (ChAdOx1 nCoV-19) in healthy adults. For TCRbeta chain sequencing, PBMC samples from trial participants were taken at day 0 and at day 28 after the second dose. The data stem from a study of T cell responses to AZD1222 COVID-19 vaccine listed by TCRdb under 2021. About the study as a whole: AZD1222 recipients with second doses at about 4 weeks or about 12 weeks were pooled, because spike-specific TCR depth and breadth did not differ between schedules. TCR sequencing was performed for 230 to 250 trial participants, of whom about 200 were given two doses of AZD1222 and around 25 were given two doses of MenACWY control vaccine. Trial participants were enrolled by age into subgroups of 18-55, 56-69 and 70-plus years, and 148, 28 and 57 TCR-sequenced participants, respectively, were included in these subgroups. Study-wide findings and limitations: Because no day 14 peak-response samples were available, repertoires were characterized only after the peak T cell response. Participants were mostly white British, with more females than males. The authors suggested clonal diversity may have been underestimated. The 56-69-year group was small, and its depth increase did not reach significance, likely because of low power. After two AZD1222 doses, both the breadth and the depth of spike-specific TCRs were significantly higher than at day 0 and than in MenACWY recipients. Reportedly, almost half of the unique spike-specific TCRs recognized epitopes lying outside the regions that are mutated in the B.1.351 and B.1.1.7 variants. The vaccine-associated CD4 TCRs covered the entire spike protein, and the dominant responses fell in regions 160-218 and 743-854. Conclusions about previously exposed vaccinees are limited because only a handful of AZD1222 recipients were SARS-CoV-2 seropositive at baseline.

The CDR3 regions of human TCRbeta chains were analyzed by immunosequencing. Concerning the study's data processing: TCRs in the repertoires were matched against a reference library of SARS-CoV-2-specific TCRs that had been generated with the MIRA antigen-specificity platform. Breadth was defined as the fraction of unique TCRs that were SARS-CoV-2-associated, and depth was defined as the fraction of total T cells that were SARS-CoV-2-associated. Using the MIRA data, each spike-specific TCR was assigned both to the spike region to which the TCR was reactive and to a CD4 or CD8 class. Log10-transformed breadth and depth values were compared by one-way ANOVA with Sidak's multiple comparisons tests. Imported from immuneACCESS, the table was reduced by TCRdb to in-frame sequences with V and J called. These copies leave out some clones; in studies compared against another copy, an unresolved V gene accounts for under half, and the cause of the remainder is not known. D and trimming come from the DNA, and the V and J calls and clone size come from that table. Within this sample are about 260,000 clones, with more than 80% of them counted one time only. 0.5% to 0.7% of the sample rests with the top ten.

Sequenced here: peripheral blood, sampled on day 0 of AZD1222 vaccination. The V and J genes are TRBV7-9 and TRBJ2-3; the D region possibly corresponds to TRBD2 (5 bases align). This TCR was recovered from an adult in good health. The bases are TGTGCCAGCAGCCCCTCGGGATGGGATACGCAGTATTTT. Its protein reads: CASSPSGWDTQYF.